This TCR beta chain was captured in a study of T cells in localized non-small cell lung cancer. Study-level points and caveats: Measurement of T cell clonality placed uninvolved adjacent lung highest, above the level in tumor. Heterogeneity stays possible, as sequencing covered only one tumor region.

A word on this clone: Its antigen remains unknown.

Sequencing was performed with immunoSEQ multiplex PCR; in TCRdb, only in-frame clones are kept and a portion is missing. In the table there are around 6,700 clones, more than 35% of which are singletons. J gave up 2 bases and V 6 bases, and 7 bases lay outside the gene matches. CDR1 and CDR2 (germline): SQVTM, ANQGSEA. This CDR3 spans 16 amino acids. The receptor was isolated from a man aged 35-69 years with stage III lung adenocarcinoma. Here the sequenced sample was lung tumor tissue, taken before any cancer treatment. V is TRBV29-1 and J is TRBJ1-4, with TRBD1 matching over 12 bases. The CDR3 loop reads CSVYMGQGATNEKLFF. CDR3 in DNA: TGCAGCGTCTACATGGGACAGGGGGCTACTAATGAAAAACTGTTTTTT.